These 15 T cell receptor beta chains originate from one sample sequenced in a study of vaccination effects on CD4 cells after COVID-19. Repertoires were generated with immunoSEQ multiplex PCR, while TCRdb's copy carries only in-frame clones and drops some. Found here are 50,000 to 65,000 clones, approximately 75% of them singletons; the top ten hold 6%. What these receptors recognize is not known. Antigen-specific CD4+ T cells were expanded with viral peptide pools in the ViraFEST assay before sequencing. When roughly eleven days of culture had elapsed, CD4+ T cells were isolated. Negative nucleocapsid antibody tests before and after vaccination confirmed no previous SARS-CoV-2 infection. Sequenced material: CD4+ T cells from PBMCs cultured with HCoV-OC43 spike peptides, taken before COVID-19 vaccination. Subset of the sample: HCoV-OC43 spike overlapping peptide pool stimulation. The source is a human donor who received a COVID-19 vaccine.

The chain joins TRBV7-9 to TRBJ2-3; 7 nucleotides align to TRBD1. The CDR3 covers 15 residues. Per the germline V gene, CDR1 is SEHNR and CDR2 is FQNEAQ (reference sequence). V dropped 7 bases and J dropped 0; count of bases not matched to a gene: 7. For the CDR3, the DNA is TGTGCCAGCATTAGGGCAGGGGGAAGCACAGATACGCAGTATTTT. It translates to CASIRAGGSTDTQYF.

The rearrangement joins TRBV6-4 to TRBJ2-3; D is uncertain. The CDR3 is 12 residues long. The V end was cut by 2 bases, the J end by 8 bases, with 8 bases between. Germline lookup yields CDR1 MRHNA and CDR2 SNTAGT. CDR3 sequence reads: CASSDPPGTQYF. CDR3 nucleotide sequence: TGTGCCAGCAGTGACCCACCGGGTACGCAGTATTTT.

V and J are TRBV2 and TRBJ1-1, with D hard to call. The CDR3 is made up of 14 amino acids. Trimming took off 7 bases at V and 1 base at J, with 13 bases between the two ends. CDR1 and CDR2 from the germline V gene are SNHLY and FYNNEI. Here the CDR3 reads CASTPRGGNTEAFF. The CDR3 region has the DNA TGTGCCAGCACCCCCAGAGGCGGGAACACTGAAGCTTTCTTT.

The rearrangement uses TRBV19 and TRBJ1-5; D may be TRBD1 (5 bases). The germline CDR1 and CDR2 sequences are LNHDA and SQIVND (reference sequence). V was clipped by 8 bases and J by 0 bases, with 17 bases between them. This CDR3 is built from 16 residues. In DNA, the CDR3 is TGTGCCAGTCATACGGGGCCCAACCTTAGCAATCAGCCCCAGCATTTT. This encodes CASHTGPNLSNQPQHF. The variable domain in full, with the rest retrieved from reference TRBV19 and TRBJ1-5, is DGGITQSPKYLFRKEGQNVTLSCEQNLNHDAMYWYRQDPGQGLRLIYYSQIVNDFQKGDIAEGYSVSREKKESFPLTVTSAQKNPTAFYLCASHTGPNLSNQPQHFGDGTRLSIL.

CDR3 nucleotides: TGTGCCAGCAGCGTAGATCAGAATCAGCCCCAGCATTTT. Protein product: CASSVDQNQPQHF. The chain carries TRBV9 and TRBJ1-5; unclear D gene. The CDR3 is made up of 13 amino acids. Germline CDR1 and CDR2: SGDLS and YYNGEE. V lost 0 bases to trimming and J lost 4 bases, with 5 bases between them.

This chain uses TRBV6-5 with TRBJ2-5; weak D call: TRBD2 (6 bases). The V end was cut by 0 bases, the J end by 5 bases, with 10 bases between. Germline V lookup: CDR1 MNHEY, CDR2 SVGAGI. The CDR3 runs 14 residues. For the CDR3, the DNA is TGTGCCAGCAGTTACTCGGGTCTAGCGGAGACCCAGTACTTC. Residues: CASSYSGLAETQYF.

The chain recombines TRBV18 with TRBJ1-4; no reliable D call. Germline V gene data show CDR1 as KGHSH and CDR2 as LQKENI. The CDR3 has 16 residues. Trimming shortened V by 3 bases and J by 4 bases, and 15 bases separated the two germline ends. The CDR3 nucleotides read TGTGCCAGCTCACCTTTGGGAACACCACGTAATGAAAAACTGTTTTTT. As protein: CASSPLGTPRNEKLFF.

This clone has just one count. The chain combines TRBV6-5 with TRBJ2-2, with TRBD1 matching 8 bases. The CDR3 has 14 amino acids. Germline CDR1 and CDR2: MNHEY and SVGAGI. V shed 6 bases, J shed 5 bases, and the junction held 5 bases outside the gene matches. This chain's CDR3 is CASRTDRGTGELFF. The CDR3 nucleotides are TGTGCCAGCAGAACTGACAGGGGTACCGGGGAGCTGTTTTTT.

This clone has more than one count but fewer than ten. The chain combines TRBV3-1 (or the pseudogene TRBV3-2) with TRBJ1-3; the D is unclear. The V end lost 0 bases, the J end lost 4 bases, and 4 bases lay between the germline ends. The CDR3 is 13 residues long. Germline V gene lookup returns CDR1 LGHDT and CDR2 YNNKEL (reference sequence). The CDR3 loop is CASSQDGGNTIYF. For the CDR3, the DNA is TGTGCCAGCAGCCAAGATGGCGGAAACACCATATATTTT.

This chain links TRBV6-1 with TRBJ2-6, with TRBD1 matching over 9 bases. The CDR3 is made up of 16 amino acids. Unmatched junction bases numbered 2, after V lost 1 base and J lost 4 bases. Germline loops: CDR1 MNHNS, CDR2 SASEGT. The CDR3 bases are TGTGCCAGCAGTGAAGGGACAGGGGCCGGGGCCAACGTCCTGACTTTC. It translates to CASSEGTGAGANVLTF.

The rearrangement links TRBV18 to TRBJ2-1; 15 positions agree with TRBD2. V dropped 3 bases and J dropped 2; count of bases not matched to a gene: 2. CDR3 length: 17 residues. Germline V lookup: CDR1 KGHSH, CDR2 LQKENI. The CDR3 DNA follows: TGTGCCAGCTCACCTTGGACTAGCGGGGGGGCCTACAATGAGCAGTTCTTC. This encodes CASSPWTSGGAYNEQFF.

This clone came up a few times. This rearrangement joins TRBV2 to TRBJ1-2; D uncertain. From germline, CDR1 is SNHLY and CDR2 FYNNEI. The CDR3 has 16 residues. V shed 0 bases and J shed 4 bases, with 15 bases lying between them. The CDR3 spells CASSEAVADNGYGYTF. CDR3 coding DNA: TGTGCCAGCAGTGAAGCAGTGGCCGACAACGGCTATGGCTACACCTTC.

The chain recombines TRBV13 with TRBJ2-5; unclear D gene. The CDR3 spans 14 residues. Trimming took 1 base from V and 2 from J, leaving 8 bases between them. CDR1 PRHDT and CDR2 FYEKMQ come from the germline V gene (reference sequence). The CDR3 here is CASSLVSMQETQYF. In DNA form, the CDR3 reads TGTGCCAGCAGCTTAGTTAGCATGCAAGAGACCCAGTACTTC.

This chain links TRBV28 with TRBJ1-2; the D gene is possibly TRBD1 (6 bases). CDR1 and CDR2 (germline): MDHEN, SYDVKM. V lost 8 bases, J lost 4 bases, and 17 bases lay in between. CDR3 length: 14 residues. The CDR3 sequence is CASFPLGGFYGYTF. The DNA of the CDR3 is TGTGCCAGCTTCCCTCTTGGGGGCTTCTATGGCTACACCTTC.

The chain combines TRBV5-1 with TRBJ2-1; 15 bases match TRBD2. Germline trimming cut 6 bases from V and 9 bases from J; bases unmatched to any gene: 7. The germline V gene encodes CDR1 SGHRS and CDR2 YFSETQ. This CDR3 is 15 amino acids long. The DNA of the CDR3 is TGCGCCAGCACCGGACTAGCGGGGGGGCCCCTTGAGCAGTTCTTC. Translating it yields CASTGLAGGPLEQFF.